This T cell receptor (beta chain) emerged from a study of monozygotic twins with inflammatory bowel disease. For each CDR3 protein, TCRdb gives one entry from its re-call of the 5' RACE reads, without DNA. Here the sample table reports more than 300,000 distinct CDR3 sequences. This receptor was identified in a human donor with ulcerative colitis or Crohn's disease, or a healthy co-twin of an affected twin (not recorded which). Sequences were obtained from blood.

CDR3 loop: CASTMGGQGAQEQYF. This chain uses TRBV28 with TRBJ2-7; the D call of TRBD1 rests on TCRdb alone, since no DNA is present to check it. The CDR3 is 15 residues long. Looked up from germline, CDR1 is MDHEN and CDR2 is SYDVKM.